This TCR beta chain was sequenced for a study of metastatic and nonmetastatic thyroid tumors. All patients reached thyroid surgery having received no treatment beforehand. This CDR3 is 12 amino acids long. V dropped 4 bases and J dropped 10 bases, with 14 bases sitting between them. Germline CDR1 is MDHEN and CDR2 is SYDVKM. MiXCR was used by TCRdb to re-call the PCR reads. The table shows approximately 32,000 clones, with approximately 15% occurring only once. The chain links TRBV28 to TRBJ2-7; no clear D gene. The clonotype comes from a male donor with papillary thyroid cancer or a benign thyroid nodule (not recorded which). Some clones in this sample may be carry-over from other donors' samples. Sequences were obtained from blood. CDR3 DNA: TGTGCCAGCAGTTCCTGGACCTACTATCAGTACTTC. Protein: CASSSWTYYQYF.